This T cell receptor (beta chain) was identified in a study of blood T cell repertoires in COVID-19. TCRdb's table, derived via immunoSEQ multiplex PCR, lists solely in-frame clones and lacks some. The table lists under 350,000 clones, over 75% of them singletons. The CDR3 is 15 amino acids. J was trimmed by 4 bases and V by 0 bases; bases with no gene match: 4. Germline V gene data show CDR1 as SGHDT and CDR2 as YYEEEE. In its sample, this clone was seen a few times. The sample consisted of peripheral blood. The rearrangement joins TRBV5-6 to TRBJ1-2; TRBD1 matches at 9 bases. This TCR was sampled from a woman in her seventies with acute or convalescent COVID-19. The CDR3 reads CASSLGDRDPYGYTF. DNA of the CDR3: TGTGCCAGCAGCTTGGGGGACAGGGATCCCTATGGCTACACCTTC.